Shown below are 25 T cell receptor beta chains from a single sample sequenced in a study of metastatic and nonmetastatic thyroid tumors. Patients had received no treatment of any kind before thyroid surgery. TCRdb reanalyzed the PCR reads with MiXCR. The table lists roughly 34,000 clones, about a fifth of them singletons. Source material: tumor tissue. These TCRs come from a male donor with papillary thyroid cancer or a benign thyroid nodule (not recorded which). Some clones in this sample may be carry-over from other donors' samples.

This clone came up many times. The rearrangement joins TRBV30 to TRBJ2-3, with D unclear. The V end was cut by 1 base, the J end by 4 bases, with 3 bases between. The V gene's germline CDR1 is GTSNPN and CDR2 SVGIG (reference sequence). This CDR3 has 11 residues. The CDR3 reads CAWSEADTQYF. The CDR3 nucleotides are TGTGCCTGGAGTGAAGCAGATACGCAGTATTTT.

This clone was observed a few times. Here the CDR3 reads CASSLAGGTGELFF. The CDR3, as DNA: TGCGCCAGCAGCCTAGCGGGAGGGACCGGGGAGCTGTTTTTT. The genes are TRBV4-1 and TRBJ2-2, with 11 bases that match TRBD2. The germline CDR1 and CDR2 sequences are MGHRA and YSYEKL. J lost 5 bases, V lost 4 bases, and 0 bases had no gene match. The CDR3 covers 14 residues.

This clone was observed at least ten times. Here the CDR3 reads CSARSDFGQFF. The CDR3 DNA follows: TGCAGTGCTAGATCCGACTTCGGGCAGTTCTTC. This sequence joins TRBV20-1 and TRBJ2-1; D is undetermined. Germline loops: CDR1 DFQATT, CDR2 SNEGSKA (reference sequence). This CDR3 comprises 11 residues. V was shortened by 2 bases and J by 12 bases, with 11 bases between the two germline ends.

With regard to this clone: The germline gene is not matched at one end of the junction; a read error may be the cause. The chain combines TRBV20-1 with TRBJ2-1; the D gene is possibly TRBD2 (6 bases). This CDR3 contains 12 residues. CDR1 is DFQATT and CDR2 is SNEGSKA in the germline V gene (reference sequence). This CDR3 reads CGARRGASEQFF. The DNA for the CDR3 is TGCGGTGCTAGGAGGGGCGCAAGTGAGCAGTTCTTC.

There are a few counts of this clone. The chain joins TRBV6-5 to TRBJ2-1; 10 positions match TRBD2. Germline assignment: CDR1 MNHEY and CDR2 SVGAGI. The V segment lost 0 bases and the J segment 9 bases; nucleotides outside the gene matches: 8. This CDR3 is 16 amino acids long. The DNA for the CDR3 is TGTGCCAGCAGTTACTCGACAGCGGGAGGGCCGGTTGAGCAGTTCTTC. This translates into CASSYSTAGGPVEQFF.

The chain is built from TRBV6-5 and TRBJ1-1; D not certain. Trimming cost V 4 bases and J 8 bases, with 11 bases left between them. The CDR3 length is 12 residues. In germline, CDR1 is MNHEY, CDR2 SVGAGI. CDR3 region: CASSSASREAFF. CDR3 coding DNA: TGTGCCAGCAGTTCGGCCAGCAGGGAAGCTTTCTTT.

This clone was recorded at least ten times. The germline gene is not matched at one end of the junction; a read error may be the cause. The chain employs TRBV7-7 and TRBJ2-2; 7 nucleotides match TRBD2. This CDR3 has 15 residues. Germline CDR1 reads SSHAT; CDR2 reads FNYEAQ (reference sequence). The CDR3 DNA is TGTGCTAGCAGCCCATCGGCGGGAGCGTCCGGGGAGCTGTTTTTT. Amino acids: CASSPSAGASGELFF. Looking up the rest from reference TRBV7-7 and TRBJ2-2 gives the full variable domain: GAGVSQSPRYKVTKRGQDVTLRCDPISSHATLYWYQQALGQGPEFLTYFNYEAQPDKSGLPSDRFSAERPEGSISTLTIQRTEQRDSAMYRCASSPSAGASGELFFGEGSRLTVL.

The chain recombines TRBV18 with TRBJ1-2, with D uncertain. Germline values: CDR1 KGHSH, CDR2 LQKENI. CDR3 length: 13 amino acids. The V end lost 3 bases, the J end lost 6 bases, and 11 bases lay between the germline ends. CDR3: CASSPRTANGYTF. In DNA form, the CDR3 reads TGTGCCAGCTCACCGCGGACCGCGAATGGCTACACCTTC.

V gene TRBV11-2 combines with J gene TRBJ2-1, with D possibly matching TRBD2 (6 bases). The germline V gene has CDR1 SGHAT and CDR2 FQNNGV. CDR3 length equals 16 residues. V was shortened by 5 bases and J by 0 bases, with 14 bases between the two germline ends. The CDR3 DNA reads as TGTGCCAGCAGCACAGGATTAGCGGTCTCCTACAATGAGCAGTTCTTC. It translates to CASSTGLAVSYNEQFF.

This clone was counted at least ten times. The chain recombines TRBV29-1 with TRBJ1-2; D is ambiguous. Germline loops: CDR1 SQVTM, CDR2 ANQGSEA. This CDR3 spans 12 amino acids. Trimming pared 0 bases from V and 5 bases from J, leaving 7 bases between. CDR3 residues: CSVEESVYGYTF. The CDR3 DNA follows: TGCAGCGTTGAAGAGTCGGTGTATGGCTACACCTTC.

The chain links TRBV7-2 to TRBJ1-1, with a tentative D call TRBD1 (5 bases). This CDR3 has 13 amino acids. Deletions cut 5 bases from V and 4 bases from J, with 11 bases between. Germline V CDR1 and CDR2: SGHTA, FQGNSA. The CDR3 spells CASSVDSGTEAFF. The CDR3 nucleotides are TGTGCCAGCAGCGTTGACAGTGGCACTGAAGCTTTCTTT.

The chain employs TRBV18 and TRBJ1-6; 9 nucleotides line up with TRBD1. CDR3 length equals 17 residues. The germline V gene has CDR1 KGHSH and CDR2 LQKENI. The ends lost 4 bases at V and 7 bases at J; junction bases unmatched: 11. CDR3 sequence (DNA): TGTGCCAGCTCACAAAAGACCGGGACAGGGCCAAATTCACCCCTCCACTTT. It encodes CASSQKTGTGPNSPLHF.

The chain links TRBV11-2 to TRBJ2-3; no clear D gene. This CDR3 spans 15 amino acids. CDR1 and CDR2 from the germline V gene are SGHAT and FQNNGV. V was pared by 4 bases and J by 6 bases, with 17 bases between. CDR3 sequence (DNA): TGTGCCAGCAGCTCCTATCAAATAACGACGGATACGCAGTATTTT. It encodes CASSSYQITTDTQYF.

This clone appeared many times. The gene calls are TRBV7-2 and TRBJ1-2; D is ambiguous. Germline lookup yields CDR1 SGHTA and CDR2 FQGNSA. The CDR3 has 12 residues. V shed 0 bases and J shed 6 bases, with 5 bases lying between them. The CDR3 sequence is CASSLASHGYTF. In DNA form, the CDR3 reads TGTGCCAGCAGCTTAGCAAGCCATGGCTACACCTTC.

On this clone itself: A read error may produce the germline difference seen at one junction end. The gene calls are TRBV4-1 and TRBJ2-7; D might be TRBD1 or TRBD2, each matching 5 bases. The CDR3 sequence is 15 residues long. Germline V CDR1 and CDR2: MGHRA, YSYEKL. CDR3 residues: CSSSQDWGTLYEQYF. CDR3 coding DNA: TGCTCCAGCAGCCAGGATTGGGGGACCCTCTACGAGCAGTACTTC.

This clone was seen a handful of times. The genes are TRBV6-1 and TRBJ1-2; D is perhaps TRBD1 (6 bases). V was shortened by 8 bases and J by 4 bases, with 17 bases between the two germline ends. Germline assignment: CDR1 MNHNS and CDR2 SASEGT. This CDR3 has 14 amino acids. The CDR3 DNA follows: TGTGCCAGCGTGTTTTCGGACAGATCCTATGGCTACACCTTC. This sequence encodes CASVFSDRSYGYTF.

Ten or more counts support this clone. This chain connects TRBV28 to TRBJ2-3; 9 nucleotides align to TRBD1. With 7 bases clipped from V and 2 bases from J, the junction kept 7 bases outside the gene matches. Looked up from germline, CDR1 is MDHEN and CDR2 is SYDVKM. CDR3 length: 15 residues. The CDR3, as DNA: TGTGCCAGCATTCCCCGGACAGGGGTCACAGATACGCAGTATTTT. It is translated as CASIPRTGVTDTQYF.

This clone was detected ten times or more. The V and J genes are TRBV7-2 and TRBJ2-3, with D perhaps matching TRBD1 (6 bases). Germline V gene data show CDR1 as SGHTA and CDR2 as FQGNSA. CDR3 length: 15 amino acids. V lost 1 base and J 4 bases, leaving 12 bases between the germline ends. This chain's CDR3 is CASSLDRGSADTQYF. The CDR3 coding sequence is TGTGCCAGCAGCTTAGATAGGGGGAGCGCAGATACGCAGTATTTT.

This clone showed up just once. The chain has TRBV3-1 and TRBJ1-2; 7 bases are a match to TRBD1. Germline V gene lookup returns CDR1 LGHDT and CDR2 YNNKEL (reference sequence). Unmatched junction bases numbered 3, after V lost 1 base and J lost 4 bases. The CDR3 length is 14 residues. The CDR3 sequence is CASSQGQGGYGYTF. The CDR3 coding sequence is TGTGCCAGCAGCCAAGGACAGGGTGGCTATGGCTACACCTTC.

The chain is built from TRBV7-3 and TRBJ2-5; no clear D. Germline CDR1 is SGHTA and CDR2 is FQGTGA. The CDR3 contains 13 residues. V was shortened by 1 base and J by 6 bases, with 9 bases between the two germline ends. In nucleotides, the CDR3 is TGTGCCAGCAGCTTAAACCCAGTTAAGACCCAGTACTTC. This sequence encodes CASSLNPVKTQYF.

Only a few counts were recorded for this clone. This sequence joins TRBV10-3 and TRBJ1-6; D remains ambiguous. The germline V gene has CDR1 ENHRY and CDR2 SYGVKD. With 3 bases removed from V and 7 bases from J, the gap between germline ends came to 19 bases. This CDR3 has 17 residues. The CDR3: CAISDVGKGRVNSPLHF. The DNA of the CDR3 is TGTGCCATCAGTGATGTTGGGAAGGGCCGTGTGAATTCACCCCTCCACTTT.

The CDR3 DNA reads TGTGCCAGCAGTTACTCCGACAGGGGGCAAGGCTACACCTTC. Translating it yields CASSYSDRGQGYTF. V is TRBV6-2 or TRBV6-3 and J is TRBJ1-2, with TRBD1 matching over 10 bases. Germline values: CDR1 MNHEY, CDR2 SVGEGT. The CDR3 loop spans 14 amino acids. The J segment lost 8 bases and the V segment lost 0 bases, leaving 3 bases of the junction unmatched.

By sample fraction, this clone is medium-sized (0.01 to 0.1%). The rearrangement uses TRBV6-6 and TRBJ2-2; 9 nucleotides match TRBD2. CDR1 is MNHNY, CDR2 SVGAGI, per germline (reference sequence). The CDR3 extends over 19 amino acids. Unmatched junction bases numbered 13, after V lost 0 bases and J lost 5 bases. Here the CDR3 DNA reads TGTGCCAGCAGTTACTCGATTGGACTAGCGAGGAAGGGGACCGGGGAGCTGTTTTTT. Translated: CASSYSIGLARKGTGELFF.

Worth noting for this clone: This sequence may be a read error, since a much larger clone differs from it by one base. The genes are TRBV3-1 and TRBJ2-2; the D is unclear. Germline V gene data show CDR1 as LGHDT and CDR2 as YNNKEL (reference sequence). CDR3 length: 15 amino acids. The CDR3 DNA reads TGTACCAGCAGCCAAGACACTTTTAACACCGGGGAGCTGTTTTTT. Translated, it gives CTSSQDTFNTGELFF.

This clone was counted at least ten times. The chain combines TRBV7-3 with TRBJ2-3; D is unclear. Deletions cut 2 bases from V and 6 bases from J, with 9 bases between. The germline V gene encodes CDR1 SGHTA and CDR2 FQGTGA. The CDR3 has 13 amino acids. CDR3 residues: CASSLGSLDTQYF. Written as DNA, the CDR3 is TGTGCCAGCAGCTTAGGATCGCTGGATACGCAGTATTTT. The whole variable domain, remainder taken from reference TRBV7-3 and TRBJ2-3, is GAGVSQTPSNKVTEKGKYVELRCDPISGHTALYWYRQSLGQGPEFLIYFQGTGAADDSGLPNDRFFAVRPEGSVSTLKIQRTERGDSAVYLCASSLGSLDTQYFGPGTRLTVL.